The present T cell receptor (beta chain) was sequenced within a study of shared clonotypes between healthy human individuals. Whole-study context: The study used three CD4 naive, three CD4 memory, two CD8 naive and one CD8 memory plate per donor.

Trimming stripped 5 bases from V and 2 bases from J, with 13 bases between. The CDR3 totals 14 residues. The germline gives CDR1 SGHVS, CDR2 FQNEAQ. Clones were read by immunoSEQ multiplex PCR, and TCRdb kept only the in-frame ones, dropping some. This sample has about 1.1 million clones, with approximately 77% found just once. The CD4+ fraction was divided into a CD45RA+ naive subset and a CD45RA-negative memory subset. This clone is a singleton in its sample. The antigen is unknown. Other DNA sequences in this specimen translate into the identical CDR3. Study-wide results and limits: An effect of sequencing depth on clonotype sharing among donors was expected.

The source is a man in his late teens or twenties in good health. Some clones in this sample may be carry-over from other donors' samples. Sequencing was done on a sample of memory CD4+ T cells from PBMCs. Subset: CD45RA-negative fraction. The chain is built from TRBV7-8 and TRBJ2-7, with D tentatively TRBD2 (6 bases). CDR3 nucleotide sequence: TGTGCCAGCAGCCGGCCGGGACTTCCCTACGAGCAGTACTTC. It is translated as CASSRPGLPYEQYF. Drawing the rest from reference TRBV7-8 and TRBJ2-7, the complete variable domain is GAGVSQSPRYKVAKRGQDVALRCDPISGHVSLFWYQQALGQGPEFLTYFQNEAQLDKSGLPSDRFFAERPEGSVSTLKIQRTQQEDSAVYLCASSRPGLPYEQYFGPGTRLTVT.